A selection of T cell receptor beta chains follows, all from one sample in a study of T cell changes during pregnancy in multiple sclerosis. Profiling relied on immunoSEQ multiplex PCR, and the TCRdb table lists in-frame clones only, not all of them. The sample shows approximately 88,000 clones, approximately 94% of them seen only once. This specimen was peripheral blood, taken in the third trimester of pregnancy. Receptor source: a female donor with multiple sclerosis, enrolled in a pregnancy study. Both conserved end residues are part of each CDR3. Each record gives: J gene, V gene, clone size, D gene, CDR3 DNA, CDR3 protein. The D gene is left open where the match is weak. Size is stated for part of the rows, as once, few or many counts, or as a class when the clone is expanded.

TRBJ1-2	TRBV6-1	-	-	TGTGCCAGCAGTGAAAATTCCTGGGGACAATTCTATGGCTACACCTTC	CASSENSWGQFYGYTF
TRBJ2-7	TRBV6-5	-	TRBD1	TGTGCCAGCAGTAGGACAGGGGGGCCCTACGAGCAGTACTTC	CASSRTGGPYEQYF
TRBJ1-5	TRBV19	-	TRBD1	TGTGCCAGTAGTGACTCAGGACAGGGGGTTAATCAGCCCCAGCATTTT	CASSDSGQGVNQPQHF
TRBJ2-2	TRBV5-5	-	-	TGTGCCAGCAGCTTGCCCCAGGGTACCGGGGAGCTGTTTTTT	CASSLPQGTGELFF
TRBJ2-1	TRBV7-2	-	TRBD1	TGTGCCAGCAGCTCGGACAGGGGACTTTACAATGAGCAGTTCTTC	CASSSDRGLYNEQFF
TRBJ1-2	TRBV5-4	-	-	TGTGCCAGCAGCTTATTACCGGAGAACTATGGCTACACCTTC	CASSLLPENYGYTF
TRBJ2-5	TRBV4-1	-	-	TGCGCCAGCAGCTCGGAAATAGGGGTACAAGAGACCCAGTACTTC	CASSSEIGVQETQYF
TRBJ1-3	TRBV21-1	-	-	TGTGCCAGCAGCAAGGGAGAACAGGGGGGAAACACCATATATTTT	CASSKGEQGGNTIYF
TRBJ2-3	TRBV7-9	-	-	TGTGCCAGCAGCTTAGGACCGGCTAGCGGCACAGATACGCAGTATTTT	CASSLGPASGTDTQYF
TRBJ1-2	TRBV28	few	-	TGTGCCAGCAGTTTACTAAAACAGGGAATGGATGGCTACACCTTC	CASSLLKQGMDGYTF
TRBJ2-2	TRBV6-5	-	-	TGTGCCAGCAGTTTAGCCGGGACACCGAACACCGGGGAGCTGTTTTTT	CASSLAGTPNTGELFF
TRBJ1-1	TRBV9	-	-	TGTGCCAGCAGCGTAGATGGAGGGGAGTTAACTGAAGCTTTCTTT	CASSVDGGELTEAFF
TRBJ2-5	TRBV7-9	-	-	TGTGCCAGCAGCTTAGACCCGGACACTAACCAAGAGACCCAGTACTTC	CASSLDPDTNQETQYF
TRBJ2-3	TRBV27	-	TRBD2	TGTGCCAGCAGTTTACCGGGACTAGGCACAGATACGCAGTATTTT	CASSLPGLGTDTQYF
TRBJ1-1	TRBV28	once	-	TGTGCCAGCAGTAGGGGCGGTGAAGCTTTCTTT	CASSRGGEAFF
TRBJ2-5	TRBV7-9	-	TRBD1	TGTGCCAGCAGCTTGGGACAGTACCAAGAGACCCAGTACTTC	CASSLGQYQETQYF
TRBJ2-7	TRBV9	-	TRBD2	TGTGCCAGCAGCGTTCTAGCGGGAGCCAGCGAGCAGTACTTC	CASSVLAGASEQYF
TRBJ1-2	TRBV7-9	-	-	TGTGCCAGCATCAGCGGGTCTAACTATGGCTACACCTTC	CASISGSNYGYTF
TRBJ1-2	TRBV4-3	-	-	TGCGCCAGCAGCCCCATTTCGGGTAACTATGGCTACACCTTC	CASSPISGNYGYTF
TRBJ1-2	TRBV6-1	-	-	TGTGCCAGCAGTGAATTGGAGGGGAACTATGGCTACACCTTC	CASSELEGNYGYTF
TRBJ2-7	TRBV7-2	once	TRBD2	TGTGCCAGCAGCTTAAGGGCTGACGGACTAGCGAGATACGAGCAGTACTTC	CASSLRADGLARYEQYF
TRBJ1-5	TRBV30	-	-	TGTGCCTGGAAACGGGTCAATCAGCCCCAGCATTTT	CAWKRVNQPQHF
TRBJ2-7	TRBV5-1	-	TRBD2	TGCGCCAGCAGCTTACTAGCGCCCTCCTACGAGCAGTACTTC	CASSLLAPSYEQYF
TRBJ2-1	TRBV27	-	-	TGTGCCAGCAGTTTAAGGACGGGAGCCCGCAATGAGCAGTTCTTC	CASSLRTGARNEQFF
TRBJ1-1	TRBV2	-	-	TGTGCCAGCAGCACCGACAGAGCGATGAACACTGAAGCTTTCTTT	CASSTDRAMNTEAFF
TRBJ1-3	TRBV28	-	TRBD1	TGTGCCAGCAAGGGGGACAGGGTTCCTTCTGGAAACACCATATATTTT	CASKGDRVPSGNTIYF
TRBJ2-1	TRBV6-5	once	-	TGTGCCAGCAGTTCCGACTACATGAGCTCCTACAATGAGCAGTTCTTC	CASSSDYMSSYNEQFF
TRBJ2-6	TRBV5-1	-	-	TGCGCCAGCAGCTTGGTTGCCCTGAGCTCTGGGGCCAACGTCCTGACTTTC	CASSLVALSSGANVLTF
TRBJ2-3	TRBV15	-	TRBD2	TGTGCCACCAGCAGGACGGGACTAGCGGCCACAGATACGCAGTATTTT	CATSRTGLAATDTQYF
TRBJ1-3	TRBV18	-	TRBD1	TGTGCCAGCTCTCAGGGGGTGGCTGCTGGAAACACCATATATTTT	CASSQGVAAGNTIYF
TRBJ1-5	TRBV19	-	TRBD1	TGTGCCAGTAGTACTTCGGGACAGGGCGCTAAGGGGGACAATCAGCCCCAGCATTTT	CASSTSGQGAKGDNQPQHF
TRBJ2-1	TRBV7-9	-	-	TGTGCCAGCAGCTTAGCCCCTCGACAGACTTTTTCCTACAATGAGCAGTTCTTC	CASSLAPRQTFSYNEQFF
TRBJ1-2	TRBV11-2	-	-	TGTGCCAGCAGCTCGGGACTTGCGGGCTATGGCTACACCTTC	CASSSGLAGYGYTF
TRBJ2-7	TRBV6-1	-	-	TGTGCCAGCAGACAGATGAGCTCCTACGAGCAGTACTTC	CASRQMSSYEQYF
TRBJ2-7	TRBV6-1	once	-	TGTGCCAGCAGTGAATGGGGCTTTGGAGGGGTTGAGCAGTACTTC	CASSEWGFGGVEQYF